The 14 T cell receptor beta chains listed next were all sequenced from one sample in a study of blood T cell repertoires in COVID-19. The data were produced by immunoSEQ multiplex PCR, yet TCRdb's version contains in-frame clones alone and is incomplete. The data contain around 310,000 clones, around nine tenths of them seen just once; the ten biggest clones take up approximately 7.5%. The sample consisted of peripheral blood. The receptor source for this set is a woman in her twenties or thirties with COVID-19, enrolled during active disease.

This sequence joins TRBV7-3 and TRBJ2-5, with D hard to call. CDR1 and CDR2 from the germline V gene are SGHTA and FQGTGA. This CDR3 has 13 residues. The ends were cut back, 3 bases at V and 5 bases at J, with 10 bases in the middle. CDR3 sequence (DNA): TGTGCCAGCAGCTTTAGTGTATACGAGACCCAGTACTTC. Amino acid sequence: CASSFSVYETQYF. The full variable domain, rest sourced from reference TRBV7-3 and TRBJ2-5, is GAGVSQTPSNKVTEKGKYVELRCDPISGHTALYWYRQSLGQGPEFLIYFQGTGAADDSGLPNDRFFAVRPEGSVSTLKIQRTERGDSAVYLCASSFSVYETQYFGPGTRLLVL.

A few counts support this clone. The V call is TRBV7-2, the J call TRBJ1-5; 8 bases are shared with TRBD1. Germline V lookup: CDR1 SGHTA, CDR2 FQGNSA. Unmatched junction bases numbered 7, after V lost 3 bases and J lost 6 bases. The CDR3 runs to 15 residues. For the CDR3, the DNA is TGTGCCAGCAGCTTGCAGGGGGCGCATGGTCAGCCCCAGCATTTT. Its protein product is CASSLQGAHGQPQHF.

This clone was recorded a few times. The DNA of the CDR3 is TGTGCCCTACAGGGGGCTAATGGCTACACCTTC. It encodes CALQGANGYTF. The chain combines TRBV10-3 with TRBJ1-2; TRBD1 matches 9 bases. V gave up 11 bases and J gave up 6 bases; unmatched junction bases: 4. In germline, CDR1 is ENHRY, CDR2 SYGVKD. The CDR3 runs to 11 residues.

V is TRBV7-2 and J is TRBJ2-7; 10 positions agree with TRBD2. The CDR3 spans 16 residues. The V gene end was trimmed by 3 bases and the J gene end by 3 bases; junction bases not matched to a gene: 8. Germline V gene data show CDR1 as SGHTA and CDR2 as FQGNSA. CDR3 sequence: CASSFSLLAGVYEQYF. CDR3 DNA: TGTGCCAGCAGCTTCTCCCTCCTAGCGGGAGTCTACGAGCAGTACTTC.

The chain is built from TRBV11-1 and TRBJ2-6, with D perhaps matching TRBD1 (6 bases). V was pared by 4 bases and J by 4 bases, with 11 bases between. CDR3 size: 15 residues. Germline assignment: CDR1 SGHAT and CDR2 FQDESV (reference sequence). The CDR3, as DNA: TGTGCCAGCAGCTCGCGGACAGTCGGGGCCAACGTCCTGACTTTC. It specifies CASSSRTVGANVLTF.

The CDR3 DNA reads TGTGCCAGCAGGCGGGGGTCACAAGAGACCCAGTACTTC. It is translated as CASRRGSQETQYF. The V gene is TRBV6-5, the J gene TRBJ2-5, with 7 bases identical to TRBD2. This CDR3 comprises 13 residues. The trim removed 6 bases at V and 2 bases at J, leaving 3 bases unmatched. Germline CDR1 MNHEY, CDR2 SVGAGI.

The genes are TRBV2 and TRBJ2-3; 14 bases align to TRBD2. The CDR3 consists of 16 residues. Losses at the gene ends were 6 bases for V and 0 bases for J; bases not matched to a gene: 2. Germline lookup yields CDR1 SNHLY and CDR2 FYNNEI. The CDR3 protein is CASRGLAGASTDTQYF. DNA for the CDR3: TGTGCCAGCAGGGGACTAGCGGGAGCCAGCACAGATACGCAGTATTTT. Full variable domain (rest looked up from reference TRBV2 and TRBJ2-3): EPEVTQTPSHQVTQMGQEVILRCVPISNHLYFYWYRQILGQKVEFLVSFYNNEISEKSEIFDDQFSVERPDGSNFTLKIRSTKLEDSAMYFCASRGLAGASTDTQYFGPGTRLTVL.

V gene TRBV28 combines with J gene TRBJ1-4, with 8 bases identical to TRBD1. Germline assignment: CDR1 MDHEN and CDR2 SYDVKM. The CDR3 length is 16 residues. Trimming removed 3 bases from V and 6 bases from J; junction bases left unmatched: 9. DNA for the CDR3: TGTGCCAGCAGTTTTAGTGTTCTGGGACAGGATGAAAAACTGTTTTTT. Residues: CASSFSVLGQDEKLFF.

The V and J genes are TRBV19 and TRBJ1-1; 9 nucleotides agree with TRBD1. The CDR3 consists of 15 residues. Unmatched junction bases numbered 6, after V lost 5 bases and J lost 2 bases. Germline CDR1 is LNHDA and CDR2 is SQIVND (reference sequence). This chain's CDR3 is CASSPHRGRNTEAFF. For the CDR3, the DNA is TGTGCCAGTAGTCCACACAGGGGGCGCAACACTGAAGCTTTCTTT. The full variable domain, with the rest looked up from reference TRBV19 and TRBJ1-1, is DGGITQSPKYLFRKEGQNVTLSCEQNLNHDAMYWYRQDPGQGLRLIYYSQIVNDFQKGDIAEGYSVSREKKESFPLTVTSAQKNPTAFYLCASSPHRGRNTEAFFGQGTRLTVV.

This chain joins TRBV19 and TRBJ1-3; D remains ambiguous. CDR1 is LNHDA, CDR2 SQIVND, per germline (reference sequence). This CDR3 spans 14 amino acids. The ends were cut back, 4 bases at V and 1 base at J, with 8 bases in the middle. The CDR3 nucleotides are TGTGCCAGTAGTACCCGGAGTTCTGGAAACACCATATATTTT. This encodes CASSTRSSGNTIYF. The full variable domain, completed using reference TRBV19 and TRBJ1-3, is DGGITQSPKYLFRKEGQNVTLSCEQNLNHDAMYWYRQDPGQGLRLIYYSQIVNDFQKGDIAEGYSVSREKKESFPLTVTSAQKNPTAFYLCASSTRSSGNTIYFGEGSWLTVV.

The chain couples TRBV19 to TRBJ2-6, with D unclear. The CDR3 consists of 13 residues. Trimming removed 6 bases from V and 0 bases from J, with 3 bases in between. CDR1 is LNHDA, CDR2 SQIVND, per germline (reference sequence). The CDR3 spells CASSISGANVLTF. The CDR3 DNA reads TGTGCCAGTAGCATCTCTGGGGCCAACGTCCTGACTTTC.

The chain combines TRBV19 with TRBJ1-4; D might be TRBD1 (5 bases). V was clipped by 7 bases and J by 8 bases, with 17 bases between them. Germline CDR1 is LNHDA and CDR2 is SQIVND (reference sequence). CDR3 size: 14 residues. The CDR3 region is CASTQGRTVEKLFF. CDR3 in DNA: TGTGCCAGTACCCAGGGCAGGACCGTGGAAAAACTGTTTTTT.

CDR3 sequence reads: CASSGQGNYGYTF. The CDR3 DNA reads TGCGCCAGCTCGGGACAGGGAAACTATGGCTACACCTTC. This sequence joins TRBV10-1 and TRBJ1-2; 9 nucleotides align to TRBD1. V shed 8 bases and J 2 bases; nucleotides not matched to a gene: 3. The germline V gene has CDR1 WNHNN and CDR2 SYGVQD (reference sequence). CDR3 length: 13 amino acids.

The chain combines TRBV30 with TRBJ1-1, with 7 bases fitting TRBD1. The V segment lost 5 bases and the J segment 6 bases; nucleotides outside the gene matches: 9. Germline values: CDR1 GTSNPN, CDR2 SVGIG (reference sequence). CDR3 size: 13 residues. The CDR3 region is CAWGGGVRPEAFF. The CDR3 region has the DNA TGTGCCTGGGGAGGGGGCGTAAGGCCTGAAGCTTTCTTT. Supplemented by reference TRBV30 and TRBJ1-1, the full variable domain reads SQTIHQWPATLVQPVGSPLSLECTVEGTSNPNLYWYRQAAGRGLQLLFYSVGIGQISSEVPQNLSASRPQDRQFILSSKKLLLSDSGFYLCAWGGGVRPEAFFGQGTRLTVV.